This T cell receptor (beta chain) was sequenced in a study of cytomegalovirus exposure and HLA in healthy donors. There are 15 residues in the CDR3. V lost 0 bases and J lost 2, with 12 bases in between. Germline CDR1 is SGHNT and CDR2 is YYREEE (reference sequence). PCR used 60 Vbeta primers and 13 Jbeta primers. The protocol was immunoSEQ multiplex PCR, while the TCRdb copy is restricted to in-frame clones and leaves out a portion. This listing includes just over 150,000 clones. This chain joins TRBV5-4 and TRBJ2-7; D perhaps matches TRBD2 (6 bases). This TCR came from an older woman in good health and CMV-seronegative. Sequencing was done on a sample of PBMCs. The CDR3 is CASSLGLGQTYEQYF. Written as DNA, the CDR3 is TGTGCCAGCAGCTTGGGACTAGGGCAGACCTACGAGCAGTACTTC.